These 20 T cell receptor beta chains were sequenced from one sample in a study of blood T cell repertoires in COVID-19 (dated by TCRdb to the early 2020s). The library was obtained by the immunoSEQ multiplex PCR assay. Entries here come from immuneACCESS through TCRdb and include only in-frame sequences with V and J called. Some clones fail to appear in such tables; in the studies checked, an unresolved V gene covers under half of the shortfall, and the cause of the remainder is unknown. Recorded for this sample are 200,000 to 250,000 clones; 75% to 90% of them occurred a single time. The ten largest clones capture roughly 3% of the sample. The specimen was peripheral blood. All receptors derive from a woman in her twenties or thirties who had recovered from COVID-19.

This clone has only a few counts. The V and J genes are TRBV7-9 and TRBJ2-5, with D maybe TRBD2 (6 bases). Deletions cut 5 bases from V and 5 bases from J, with 15 bases between. The CDR3 loop spans 14 amino acids. Germline V gene lookup returns CDR1 SEHNR and CDR2 FQNEAQ (reference sequence). CDR3 in amino acids: CASSAGSLQETQYF. Here the CDR3 DNA reads TGTGCCAGCAGCGCCGGGAGCCTGCAGGAGACCCAGTACTTC.

The rearrangement joins TRBV5-1 to TRBJ2-1; the match to TRBD2 covers 11 bases. The junction had 8 bases not matched to a gene; V was cut back by 0 bases and J by 9 bases. The CDR3 has 16 amino acids. Germline CDR1 reads SGHRS; CDR2 reads YFSETQ. The CDR3: CASSLGASGGFSEQFF. The CDR3 coding sequence is TGCGCCAGCAGCTTGGGAGCTAGCGGGGGGTTTAGTGAGCAGTTCTTC.

The chain uses TRBV29-1 and TRBJ2-7; 10 nucleotides align to TRBD1. J was trimmed by 6 bases and V by 4 bases; bases with no gene match: 15. The CDR3 extends over 16 amino acids. CDR1 and CDR2 (germline): SQVTM, ANQGSEA. CDR3 DNA sequence: TGCAGCGTTGCCAGGGGTGGGACAGGGGAAAAGGGCGAGCAGTACTTC. Translated: CSVARGGTGEKGEQYF.

The chain carries TRBV3-1 (or the pseudogene TRBV3-2) and TRBJ2-7, with a possible D match to TRBD1 (5 bases). The V and J ends lost 4 bases and 2 bases respectively, with 12 bases between them. The CDR3 spans 14 residues. CDR1 is LGHDT and CDR2 is YNNKEL in the germline V gene (reference sequence). As DNA, the CDR3 is TGTGCCAGCAGCCCCGGGTACAGGCCCTACGAGCAGTACTTC. Encoded protein: CASSPGYRPYEQYF.

This clone has just one count. The V call is TRBV4-1, the J call TRBJ2-3; 7 positions agree with TRBD1. The V gene's germline CDR1 is MGHRA and CDR2 YSYEKL. The CDR3 length is 15 residues. J was trimmed by 8 bases and V by 1 base; bases with no gene match: 9. The CDR3 DNA reads TGCGCCAGCAGCCAAGCTCCGGACAGGTCCCGTACGCAGTATTTT. Residues: CASSQAPDRSRTQYF.

Only one count was recorded for this clone. The rearrangement joins TRBV28 to TRBJ2-1; possible D gene TRBD1, 7 bases. The V and J ends lost 6 bases and 13 bases respectively, with 22 bases between them. Germline loops: CDR1 MDHEN, CDR2 SYDVKM. This CDR3 contains 14 residues. The CDR3 bases are TGTGCCAGCAGCTCAGGGGGGCAGACGCCCCCACAGTTCTTC. Translating gives CASSSGGQTPPQFF.

Here the CDR3 reads CASSGQGLYGYTF. The CDR3 bases are TGTGCCAGCAGCGGACAGGGGCTCTATGGCTACACCTTC. This rearrangement joins TRBV5-5 to TRBJ1-2, with 9 bases lining up with TRBD1. This CDR3 has 13 residues. In germline, CDR1 is SGHKS, CDR2 YYEKEE (reference sequence). The V and J ends lost 4 bases and 4 bases, in that order; junction bases with no gene match: 2.

This sequence joins TRBV19 and TRBJ2-1, with D maybe TRBD2 (5 bases). The CDR3 spans 14 residues. Germline V lookup: CDR1 LNHDA, CDR2 SQIVND (reference sequence). The V and J ends lost 4 bases and 12 bases respectively, with 19 bases between them. CDR3 protein: CASSRGVSQFGQFF. The CDR3 DNA sequence: TGTGCCAGTAGTAGGGGAGTTTCGCAATTCGGGCAGTTCTTC.

The V call is TRBV6-5, the J call TRBJ2-2, with 8 bases fitting TRBD2. Germline V gene lookup returns CDR1 MNHEY and CDR2 SVGAGI. The CDR3 runs to 14 residues. Trimming cost V 6 bases and J 6 bases; bases outside gene matches: 6. The CDR3 DNA is TGTGCCAGCAGCCCCTCGGGGGGGCCCGGGGAGCTGTTTTTT. Translated: CASSPSGGPGELFF.

The chain links TRBV19 to TRBJ2-7; D may be TRBD1 (5 bases). V was trimmed by 10 bases and J by 6 bases, leaving 19 bases between them. The germline V gene has CDR1 LNHDA and CDR2 SQIVND (reference sequence). This CDR3 comprises 13 residues. CDR3 DNA: TGTGCCACATCCGATCGGCAGGGTTTCGAGCAGTACTTC. Amino acid sequence: CATSDRQGFEQYF. Full variable domain (rest looked up from reference TRBV19 and TRBJ2-7): DGGITQSPKYLFRKEGQNVTLSCEQNLNHDAMYWYRQDPGQGLRLIYYSQIVNDFQKGDIAEGYSVSREKKESFPLTVTSAQKNPTAFYLCATSDRQGFEQYFGPGTRLTVT.

This rearrangement joins TRBV18 to TRBJ2-5; no clear D gene. Germline V gene sequence: CDR1 KGHSH, CDR2 LQKENI. The ends were cut back, 6 bases at V and 1 base at J, with 3 bases in the middle. This CDR3 has 11 residues. CDR3 in DNA: TGTGCCAGCTCTCTCCAAGAGACCCAGTACTTC. Translated, it gives CASSLQETQYF.

The chain couples TRBV10-1 to TRBJ2-5, with TRBD2 matching over 11 bases. Germline CDR1 and CDR2: WNHNN and SYGVQD (reference sequence). The CDR3 spans 15 residues. V dropped 8 bases and J dropped 9; count of bases not matched to a gene: 14. The CDR3 is CASLKARLAGLSQYF. CDR3 DNA: TGCGCCAGCCTTAAGGCCCGACTAGCGGGGCTGTCCCAGTACTTC.

J is TRBJ2-2 and V is TRBV24-1, with D hard to call. The CDR3 is made up of 14 amino acids. Trimming took 2 bases from V and 5 from J, leaving 8 bases between them. CDR1 KGHDR and CDR2 SFDVKD come from the germline V gene. Here the CDR3 reads CATSDSQKTGELFF. DNA for the CDR3: TGTGCCACCAGTGATTCCCAGAAGACCGGGGAGCTGTTTTTT.

V is TRBV2 and J is TRBJ2-1, with 13 bases that match TRBD2. Germline CDR1 and CDR2: SNHLY and FYNNEI. The CDR3 extends over 15 amino acids. V was pared by 6 bases and J by 10 bases, with 9 bases of the junction left unmatched. This chain's CDR3 is CASREGLAGPGEQFF. The CDR3 bases are TGTGCCAGCAGGGAGGGACTAGCGGGGCCTGGAGAGCAGTTCTTC.

The chain carries TRBV6-5 and TRBJ2-5; 10 bases match TRBD1. V lost 7 bases, J lost 7 bases, and 12 bases stayed unmatched. Germline V gene sequence: CDR1 MNHEY, CDR2 SVGAGI. This CDR3 has 15 residues. Here the CDR3 DNA reads TGTGCCAGCAAAGGGGAGACAGGGGGCGGACTGACCCAGTACTTC. The encoded protein is CASKGETGGGLTQYF.

The chain employs TRBV5-6 and TRBJ1-5; the D gene is possibly TRBD1 (5 bases). The germline V gene has CDR1 SGHDT and CDR2 YYEEEE. Deletions cut 0 bases from V and 0 bases from J, with 13 bases between. The CDR3 consists of 17 residues. The CDR3 DNA sequence: TGTGCCAGCAGCTTGGGTGTGGGGCAGGGTAGCAATCAGCCCCAGCATTTT. Its protein is CASSLGVGQGSNQPQHF.

The chain has TRBV3-1 (or the pseudogene TRBV3-2) and TRBJ1-2; D unclear. CDR3 length: 14 residues. The germline CDR1 and CDR2 sequences are LGHDT and YNNKEL (reference sequence). The V end lost 0 bases, the J end lost 2 bases, and 7 bases lay between the germline ends. The CDR3 bases are TGTGCCAGCAGCCAAGACGAGCGCAACTATGGCTACACCTTC. Its translation: CASSQDERNYGYTF.

The V gene is TRBV19, the J gene TRBJ1-5, with D possibly being TRBD1 (6 bases). Per the germline V gene, CDR1 is LNHDA and CDR2 is SQIVND (reference sequence). This CDR3 has 16 amino acids. Trimming shortened V by 3 bases and J by 1 base, and 13 bases separated the two germline ends. The CDR3 sequence: CASSMAGQISNQPQHF. The CDR3 DNA follows: TGTGCCAGTAGTATGGCTGGACAGATAAGCAATCAGCCCCAGCATTTT.

The CDR3 sequence: CASSLRPGATNEKLFF. For the CDR3, the DNA is TGTGCCAGCAGCCTGAGACCGGGAGCAACTAATGAAAAACTGTTTTTT. The chain uses TRBV5-4 and TRBJ1-4; unclear D gene. Trimming shortened V by 4 bases and J by 0 bases, and 13 bases separated the two germline ends. The CDR3 length is 16 residues. CDR1 SGHNT and CDR2 YYREEE come from the germline V gene (reference sequence). Using reference TRBV5-4 and TRBJ1-4 for the parts outside the CDR3, the full variable domain is ETGVTQSPTHLIKTRGQQVTLRCSSQSGHNTVSWYQQALGQGPQFIFQYYREEENGRGNFPPRFSGLQFPNYSSELNVNALELDDSALYLCASSLRPGATNEKLFFGSGTQLSVL.

V usage is TRBV7-2 and J usage is TRBJ2-5, with 10 bases lining up with TRBD2. This CDR3 comprises 14 residues. The germline gives CDR1 SGHTA, CDR2 FQGNSA. The V gene end was trimmed by 2 bases and the J gene end by 5 bases; junction bases not matched to a gene: 2. The CDR3 DNA follows: TGTGCCAGCAGCTTAACGACTAGCGGGGAGACCCAGTACTTC. It translates to CASSLTTSGETQYF.